This T cell receptor (beta chain) emerged from a study of T cell changes during pregnancy in multiple sclerosis. Assay used: immunoSEQ multiplex PCR; TCRdb lists only in-frame clones, some missing. The table has about 26,000 clones, roughly nine tenths seen once; the top ten hold 15% to 20%. The CDR3 sequence is 15 residues long. CDR1 is SNHLY and CDR2 is FYNNEI in the germline V gene. Trimming removed 9 bases from V and 2 bases from J; junction bases left unmatched: 12. The receptor was derived from a female donor with multiple sclerosis, enrolled in a pregnancy study. The chain links TRBV2 to TRBJ2-7, with 8 bases that match TRBD2. The material was CD8+ T cells from peripheral blood mononuclear cells, obtained in the second trimester of pregnancy. The CDR3 here is CASVLTSGGPYEQYF. CDR3 nucleotide sequence: TGTGCCAGTGTCCTTACTAGCGGAGGCCCCTACGAGCAGTACTTC.